Sequencing of this TCR beta chain was carried out in a study of blood T cell repertoires in COVID-19. The germline V and J ends were trimmed by 4 bases and 2 bases, with 17 bases remaining between them. Germline V gives CDR1 MGHRA, CDR2 YSYEKL. There are 16 residues in the CDR3. Adults between about 18 and 89 years of age took part from fewer than 30 US areas. As handled by the study authors: For nucleated cells, counts were estimated from reference gene primer amplification. Some clones are missing from TCRdb's copy, which holds only in-frame ones; the method was immunoSEQ multiplex PCR. For V, J and clone size, that table is used; D and trimming come from the DNA. The sample carries fewer than 300,000 clones, around 86% recorded once.

The genes are TRBV4-1 and TRBJ1-1; weak D call: TRBD1 (5 bases). The sequencing input was PBMCs or T cells enriched from blood (not recorded which). The source of this sequence is a man younger than 35 who had recovered from COVID-19. The CDR3 DNA reads as TGCGCCAGCAGCCCGAATGAGGTAGGGGTAAACACTGAAGCTTTCTTT. Its translation: CASSPNEVGVNTEAFF.